This T cell receptor (beta chain) stems from a study of radiotherapy plus CTLA-4 blockade in lung cancer. Sequenced by immunoSEQ multiplex PCR; TCRdb stores in-frame clones only, minus some. The sample has about 32,000 clones, 70% to 75% seen once. In this sample, this clone turned up once. The ends were cut back, 2 bases at V and 2 bases at J, with 13 bases in the middle. CDR1 and CDR2 from the germline V gene are MNHEY and SMNVEV (reference sequence). The CDR3 has 17 amino acids. This specimen consisted of peripheral blood, obtained from a patient treated with radiotherapy plus ipilimumab. The sequence derives from a human donor with non-small cell lung cancer that progressed on radiotherapy plus ipilimumab. J is TRBJ1-6 and V is TRBV27; tentatively, D is TRBD1 (5 bases). Written as DNA, the CDR3 is TGTGCCAGCAGTTTAGATGTGGGGGGTACCTATAATTCACCCCTCCACTTT. This gives the protein CASSLDVGGTYNSPLHF.